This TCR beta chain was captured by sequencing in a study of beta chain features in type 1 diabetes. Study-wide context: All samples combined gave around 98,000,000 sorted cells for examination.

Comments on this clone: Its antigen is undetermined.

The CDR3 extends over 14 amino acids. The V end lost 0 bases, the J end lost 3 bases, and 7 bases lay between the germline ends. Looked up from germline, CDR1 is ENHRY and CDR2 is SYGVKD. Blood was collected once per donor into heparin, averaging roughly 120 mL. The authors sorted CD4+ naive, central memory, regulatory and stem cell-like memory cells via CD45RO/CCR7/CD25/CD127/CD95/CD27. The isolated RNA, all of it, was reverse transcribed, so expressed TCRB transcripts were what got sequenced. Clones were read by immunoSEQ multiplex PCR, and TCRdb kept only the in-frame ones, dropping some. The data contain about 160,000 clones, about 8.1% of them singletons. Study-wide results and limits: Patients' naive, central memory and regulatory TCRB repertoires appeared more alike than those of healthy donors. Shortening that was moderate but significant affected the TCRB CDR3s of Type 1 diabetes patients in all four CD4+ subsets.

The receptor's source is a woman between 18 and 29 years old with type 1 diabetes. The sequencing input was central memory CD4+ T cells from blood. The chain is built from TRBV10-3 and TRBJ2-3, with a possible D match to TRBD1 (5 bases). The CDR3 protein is CAISESKGTDTQYF. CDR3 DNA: TGTGCCATCAGTGAGTCGAAGGGGACAGATACGCAGTATTTT.